The 18 T cell receptor beta chains presented below share a single source sample, sequenced in a study of CD8+ T cells in alopecia areata. Specified treatment: oral pan-JAK inhibitor, 5-10 mg twice daily. After isolation, RNA underwent reverse transcription to generate cDNA as the sequencing template. This table comes from immunoSEQ multiplex PCR, and its TCRdb copy is limited to in-frame clones, with some not included. This sample has some 150,000 clones; 45% to 65% occur once, and the top ten carry around 15%. Specimen: CD8+ T cells sorted from blood, collected at week 4, from a patient treated with tofacitinib. All receptors derive from a human donor with alopecia areata.

This clone was counted only a few times. The chain uses TRBV29-1 and TRBJ2-1; TRBD1 matches 7 bases. Germline V gives CDR1 SQVTM, CDR2 ANQGSEA. The V gene end was trimmed by 6 bases and the J gene end by 9 bases; junction bases not matched to a gene: 8. The CDR3 is made up of 12 amino acids. The CDR3 reads CSVRQGRAEQFF. The CDR3 region has the DNA TGCAGCGTCCGACAGGGCCGGGCTGAGCAGTTCTTC.

This rearrangement joins TRBV4-1 to TRBJ2-7; perhaps TRBD2 as D (5 bases). Germline values: CDR1 MGHRA, CDR2 YSYEKL. CDR3 length equals 14 residues. V gave up 3 bases and J gave up 7 bases, with 16 bases separating them. The CDR3 nucleotides are TGCGCCAGCAGCCACCCGCCCAGGACGGGGGAGCAGTACTTC. Its protein is CASSHPPRTGEQYF.

The chain carries TRBV27 and TRBJ2-6; unclear D gene. CDR3 length equals 16 residues. Trimming took off 5 bases at V and 0 bases at J, with 11 bases between the two ends. The V gene's germline CDR1 is MNHEY and CDR2 SMNVEV (reference sequence). CDR3 region: CASSKGPGSGANVLTF. The CDR3 DNA reads TGTGCCAGCAGTAAAGGCCCGGGCTCTGGGGCCAACGTCCTGACTTTC.

A few counts support this clone. The chain combines TRBV29-1 with TRBJ1-2; D unclear. V was clipped by 3 bases and J by 4 bases, with 12 bases between them. CDR1 and CDR2 (germline): SQVTM, ANQGSEA. This CDR3 region has 13 residues. The CDR3 region has the DNA TGCAGCGTTGATGACACTGCTGGCTATGGCTACACCTTC. It specifies CSVDDTAGYGYTF.

V gene TRBV10-3 combines with J gene TRBJ2-5, with a tentative D call TRBD1 (5 bases). Trimming shortened V by 6 bases and J by 3 bases, and 8 bases separated the two germline ends. The CDR3 consists of 12 residues. Germline CDR1 ENHRY, CDR2 SYGVKD. The CDR3 DNA is TGTGCCATCAGCGACAGTGAAGAGACCCAGTACTTC. Amino acids: CAISDSEETQYF.

The genes are TRBV4-1 and TRBJ2-3; TRBD1 might be the D (6 bases). Germline loops: CDR1 MGHRA, CDR2 YSYEKL. The CDR3 sequence is 13 residues long. V gave up 8 bases and J gave up 6 bases, with 15 bases separating them. CDR3 nucleotide sequence: TGCGCCAGCCGGGACACCCTCGAGGATACGCAGTATTTT. Protein product: CASRDTLEDTQYF.

CDR3 sequence (DNA): TGCAGCGTTGAAGATCAAAGCGGGAGTAACAATGAGCAGTTCTTC. Protein: CSVEDQSGSNNEQFF. This rearrangement joins TRBV29-1 to TRBJ2-1, with 8 bases fitting TRBD2. CDR3 length equals 15 residues. V lost 0 bases, J lost 5 bases, and 6 bases stayed unmatched. CDR1 SQVTM and CDR2 ANQGSEA come from the germline V gene.

The rearrangement joins TRBV29-1 to TRBJ2-7; tentative D call: TRBD1 (6 bases). This CDR3 comprises 14 residues. Per the germline V gene, CDR1 is SQVTM and CDR2 is ANQGSEA. Trimming cost V 1 base and J 3 bases, with 13 bases left between them. The CDR3 spells CSVEGTEHDYEQYF. CDR3 nucleotide sequence: TGCAGCGTTGAAGGGACAGAACATGACTACGAGCAGTACTTC.

This chain uses TRBV5-1 with TRBJ2-7; TRBD2 matches at 9 bases. The CDR3 is 14 residues long. Germline V gene data show CDR1 as SGHRS and CDR2 as YFSETQ. The V gene end was trimmed by 2 bases and the J gene end by 0 bases; junction bases not matched to a gene: 0. The CDR3 coding sequence is TGCGCCAGCAGCTTTAGCGGGGGCTCCTACGAGCAGTACTTC. Its translation is CASSFSGGSYEQYF.

This clone came up once. This rearrangement joins TRBV27 to TRBJ2-7; 10 bases match TRBD1. Germline CDR1 MNHEY, CDR2 SMNVEV (reference sequence). V lost 6 bases, J lost 3 bases, and 2 bases stayed unmatched. The CDR3 length is 13 residues. CDR3 bases: TGTGCCAGCAGGGGGACAGGGGACTACGAGCAGTACTTC. It yields the protein CASRGTGDYEQYF.

This clone was observed a few times. J is TRBJ2-2 and V is TRBV5-1; no firm D call. With 4 bases removed from V and 4 bases from J, the gap between germline ends came to 14 bases. Germline assignment: CDR1 SGHRS and CDR2 YFSETQ. The CDR3 runs 15 residues. Here the CDR3 reads CASSHPGTSTGELFF. In nucleotides, the CDR3 is TGCGCCAGCAGCCACCCGGGCACCTCCACCGGGGAGCTGTTTTTT.

This chain uses TRBV7-8 with TRBJ2-5; no clear D gene. The CDR3 loop spans 15 amino acids. V dropped 2 bases and J dropped 4 bases, with 14 bases sitting between them. Germline V CDR1 and CDR2: SGHVS, FQNEAQ. CDR3 loop: CASSLWAQWGETQYF. The CDR3 nucleotides are TGTGCCAGCAGCTTATGGGCCCAGTGGGGAGAGACCCAGTACTTC.

J is TRBJ1-2 and V is TRBV4-2; D ambiguous. Between the trimmed V and J ends, which lost 4 bases and 4 bases, there was a span of 13 bases. The CDR3 contains 14 residues. Germline V gene data show CDR1 as LGHNA and CDR2 as YNFKEQ. CDR3 bases: TGTGCCAGCAGCCCGCCGGAGGTACTCTATGGCTACACCTTC. Encoded protein: CASSPPEVLYGYTF.

The rearrangement uses TRBV9 and TRBJ1-1, with D possibly TRBD1 on 5 matching bases. CDR3 length: 14 amino acids. Germline CDR1 SGDLS, CDR2 YYNGEE. The ends were cut back, 5 bases at V and 0 bases at J, with 11 bases in the middle. CDR3: CASSAVGVNTEAFF. CDR3 coding DNA: TGTGCCAGCAGTGCAGTAGGGGTGAACACTGAAGCTTTCTTT.

This clone occurred once. The V call is TRBV25-1, the J call TRBJ2-6, with no clear D. V lost 6 bases, J lost 2 bases, and 8 bases lay in between. This CDR3 contains 14 residues. The germline CDR1 and CDR2 sequences are MGHDK and SYGVNS. The CDR3 DNA follows: TGTGCCAGCAGAGACACCGCTGGGGCCAACGTCCTGACTTTC. Its protein is CASRDTAGANVLTF.

V is TRBV18 and J is TRBJ1-2; 9 nucleotides match TRBD1. The length of the CDR3 is 14 residues. The germline CDR1 and CDR2 sequences are KGHSH and LQKENI. With 0 bases clipped from V and 5 bases from J, the junction kept 1 base outside the gene matches. This CDR3 reads CASSPPDRGYGYTF. The DNA of the CDR3 is TGTGCCAGCTCACCACCGGACAGGGGATATGGCTACACCTTC.

The V gene is TRBV29-1, the J gene TRBJ2-2; D tentatively reads TRBD1 or TRBD2 (5 bases each). With 3 bases removed from V and 2 bases from J, the gap between germline ends came to 22 bases. Per germline, CDR1 SQVTM and CDR2 ANQGSEA. The CDR3 contains 18 residues. Written as DNA, the CDR3 is TGCAGCGTTGATCCAACGGGGCAGAGAGATGGAAACACCGGGGAGCTGTTTTTT. Protein product: CSVDPTGQRDGNTGELFF.

This clone occurred a few times. The sample contains more than one DNA sequence encoding this CDR3. The chain combines TRBV13 with TRBJ2-3; D gene unclear. The V end lost 5 bases, the J end lost 2 bases, and 5 bases lay between the germline ends. The CDR3 totals 12 residues. Germline assignment: CDR1 PRHDT and CDR2 FYEKMQ (reference sequence). CDR3 coding DNA: TGTGCCAGCAGCACGTACACAGATACGCAGTATTTT. This sequence encodes CASSTYTDTQYF.